This TCR beta chain was obtained from a study of shared clonotypes between healthy human individuals. In the study overall: Donors had three CD4 naive, three CD4 memory, two CD8 naive and one CD8 memory plate apiece.

The CDR3 contains 14 residues. V was shortened by 7 bases and J by 3 bases, with 15 bases between the two germline ends. Germline-derived CDR1 and CDR2 are ENHRY and SYGVKD. Genomic DNA from each subset was divided evenly over several immunoSEQ plates. Profiling relied on immunoSEQ multiplex PCR, and the TCRdb table lists in-frame clones only, not all of them. Of 2 million or so clones listed, around 95% are singletons. This sequence was found in a man between 18 and 29 years old in good health. The gene calls are TRBV10-3 and TRBJ1-1, with D unresolved. The sample was naive CD4+ T cells sorted from blood. The subset was: CD45RA+ positively selected. The CDR3 reads CAITLDGLDTEAFF. The CDR3 DNA follows: TGTGCCATCACCTTGGACGGCCTCGACACTGAAGCTTTCTTT.